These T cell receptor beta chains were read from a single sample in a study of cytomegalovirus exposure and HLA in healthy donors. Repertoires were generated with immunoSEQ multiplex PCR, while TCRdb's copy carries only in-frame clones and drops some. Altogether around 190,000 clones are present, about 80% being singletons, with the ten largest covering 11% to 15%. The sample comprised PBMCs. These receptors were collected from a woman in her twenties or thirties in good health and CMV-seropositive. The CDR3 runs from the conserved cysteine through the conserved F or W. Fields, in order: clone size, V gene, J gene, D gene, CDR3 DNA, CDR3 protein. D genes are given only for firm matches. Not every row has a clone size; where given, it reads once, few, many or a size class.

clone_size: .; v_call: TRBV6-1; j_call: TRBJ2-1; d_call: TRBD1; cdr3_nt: TGTGCCAGCAGTGGCCGGGACAGGAGAACGGGTACACTTAATGAGCAGTTCTTC; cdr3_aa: CASSGRDRRTGTLNEQFF
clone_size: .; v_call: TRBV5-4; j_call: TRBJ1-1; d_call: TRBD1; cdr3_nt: TGTGCCAGCAGCTTTCCCGACAGGGCGAACACTGAAGCTTTCTTT; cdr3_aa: CASSFPDRANTEAFF
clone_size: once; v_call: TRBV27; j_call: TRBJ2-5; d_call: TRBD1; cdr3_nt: TGTGCCAGCAGTCTTTACCCAGGGACAGGGGGCTTAGAGACCCAGTACTTC; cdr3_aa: CASSLYPGTGGLETQYF
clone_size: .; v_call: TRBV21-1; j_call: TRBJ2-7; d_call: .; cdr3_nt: TGTGCCAGCAGCGAACATGGGCAGGGCACCTACGAGCAGTACTTC; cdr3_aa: CASSEHGQGTYEQYF
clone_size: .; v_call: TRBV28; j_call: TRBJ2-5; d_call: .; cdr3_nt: TGTGCCAGCAGTCCACAGGCAGCAAAAGAGACCCAGTACTTC; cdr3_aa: CASSPQAAKETQYF
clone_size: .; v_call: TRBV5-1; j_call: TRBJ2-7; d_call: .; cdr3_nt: TGCGCCAGCAGCTTGGGTCCAGGGCCCTACGAGCAGTACTTC; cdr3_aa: CASSLGPGPYEQYF
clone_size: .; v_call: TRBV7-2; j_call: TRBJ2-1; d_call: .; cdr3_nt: TGTGCCAGCAGCTCCCGAAGGTGGGCGGGGCGTGAGCAGTTCTTC; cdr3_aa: CASSSRRWAGREQFF
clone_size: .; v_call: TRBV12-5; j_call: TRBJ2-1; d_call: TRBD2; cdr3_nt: TGTGCTAGTGGGACTAGCGGACTCTCCTACAATGAGCAGTTCTTC; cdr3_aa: CASGTSGLSYNEQFF
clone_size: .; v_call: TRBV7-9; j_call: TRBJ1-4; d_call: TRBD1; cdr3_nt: TGTGCCAGCAGCTCAGACAGGGAGAGGGAAAAACTGTTTTTT; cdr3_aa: CASSSDREREKLFF
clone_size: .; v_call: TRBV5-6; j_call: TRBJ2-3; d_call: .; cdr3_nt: TGTGCCAGCAGCTTGGATACAACGGATACGCAGTATTTT; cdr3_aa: CASSLDTTDTQYF
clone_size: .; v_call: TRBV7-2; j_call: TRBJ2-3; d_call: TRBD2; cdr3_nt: TGTGCCAGCAGCTTAGCCCCCTACGGTGGTAGCGGGAGTGAATCAGATACGCAGTATTTT; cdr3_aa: CASSLAPYGGSGSESDTQYF
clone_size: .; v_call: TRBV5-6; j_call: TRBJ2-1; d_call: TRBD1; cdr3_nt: TGTGCCAGCAGCTTCCCGGACAGGCCCGACAATGAGCAGTTCTTC; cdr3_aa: CASSFPDRPDNEQFF
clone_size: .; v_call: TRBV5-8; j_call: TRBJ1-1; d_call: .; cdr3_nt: TGTGCCAGCAGCTTAGGGGACTCCATTGGAGCTTTCTTT; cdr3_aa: CASSLGDSIGAFF
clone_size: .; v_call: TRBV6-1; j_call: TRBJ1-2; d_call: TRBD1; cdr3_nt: TGTGCCAGCAGTCTCCGATGGGGACAGAACTATGGCTACACCTTC; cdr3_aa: CASSLRWGQNYGYTF
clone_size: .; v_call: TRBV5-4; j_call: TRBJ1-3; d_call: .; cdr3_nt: TGTGCCAGCAGCTTGCCGGACATAGGGGGAAACACCATATATTTT; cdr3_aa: CASSLPDIGGNTIYF
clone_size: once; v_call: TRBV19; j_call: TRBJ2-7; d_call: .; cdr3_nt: TGTGCCAGTAGTTCCGGGTGGGGGACAAGCACGATCAGGGACGAGCAGTACTTC; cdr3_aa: CASSSGWGTSTIRDEQYF
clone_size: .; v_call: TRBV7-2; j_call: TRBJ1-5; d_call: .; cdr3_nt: TGTGCCAGCAGCTTCGAAGCTAATCAGCCCCAGCATTTT; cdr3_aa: CASSFEANQPQHF
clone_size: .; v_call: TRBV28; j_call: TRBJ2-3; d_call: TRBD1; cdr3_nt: TGTGCCAGCAGTCAAGGGACAGCTAGCACAGATACGCAGTATTTT; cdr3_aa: CASSQGTASTDTQYF
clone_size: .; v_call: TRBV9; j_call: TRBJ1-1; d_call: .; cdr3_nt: TGTGCCAGCAGTGAGGGCGTTAGCACTGAAGCTTTCTTT; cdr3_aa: CASSEGVSTEAFF
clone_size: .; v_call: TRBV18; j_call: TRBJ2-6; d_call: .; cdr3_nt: TGTGCCAGCTCACCACAAGGGGCAGCTGGGGCCAACGTCCTGACTTTC; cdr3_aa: CASSPQGAAGANVLTF
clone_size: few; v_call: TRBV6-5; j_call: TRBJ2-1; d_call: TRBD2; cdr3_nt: TGTGCCAGCAGCCAGGGACTAGAGCAGTTCTTC; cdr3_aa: CASSQGLEQFF
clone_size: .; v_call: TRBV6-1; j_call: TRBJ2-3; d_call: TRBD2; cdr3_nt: TGTGCCAGCAGGGCCGGGACTAGCGGGCCTGATACGCAGTATTTT; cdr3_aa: CASRAGTSGPDTQYF
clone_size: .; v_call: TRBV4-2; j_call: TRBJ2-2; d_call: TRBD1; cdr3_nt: TGTGCCAGCAGCCAAGGCTCACAGGGGTTCACCGGGGAGCTGTTTTTT; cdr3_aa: CASSQGSQGFTGELFF
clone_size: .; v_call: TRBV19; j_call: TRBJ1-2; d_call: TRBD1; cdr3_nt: TGTGCCAGTACTCCGACAGGGAACTATGGCTACACCTTC; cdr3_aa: CASTPTGNYGYTF
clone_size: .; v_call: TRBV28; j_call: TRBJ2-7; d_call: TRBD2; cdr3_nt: TGTGCCAGCAGTTTATACCTAGGACTAGCGGACAGCTCCTACGAGCAGTACTTC; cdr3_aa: CASSLYLGLADSSYEQYF
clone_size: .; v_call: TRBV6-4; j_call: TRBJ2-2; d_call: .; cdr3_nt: TGTGCCAGCAGTGACTCTGGAAGGGAGCCCGGGGAGCTGTTTTTT; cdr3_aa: CASSDSGREPGELFF
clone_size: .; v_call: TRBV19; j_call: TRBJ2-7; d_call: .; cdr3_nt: TGTGCCAGTAGTATTATCGGGGACTGGCCCCCTTCCTACGAGCAGTACTTC; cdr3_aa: CASSIIGDWPPSYEQYF
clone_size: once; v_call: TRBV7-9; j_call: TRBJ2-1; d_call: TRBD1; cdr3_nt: TGTGCCAGCAGCTATACAGGGGGCCTCTACAATGAGCAGTTCTTC; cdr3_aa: CASSYTGGLYNEQFF
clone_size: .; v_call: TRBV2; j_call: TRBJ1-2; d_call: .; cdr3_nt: TGTGCCAGCAGTGAAAGAGGCTCTGGAGCCGGCTACACCTTC; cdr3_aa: CASSERGSGAGYTF
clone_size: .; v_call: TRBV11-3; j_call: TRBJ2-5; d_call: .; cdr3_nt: TGTGCCAGCAGTCTCGGCGGGACCAAAGAGACCCAGTACTTC; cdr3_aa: CASSLGGTKETQYF
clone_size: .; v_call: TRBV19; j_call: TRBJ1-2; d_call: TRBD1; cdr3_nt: TGTGCCAGTAGGGGCCTTAGACAGGGCCTTTTTGGCTACACCTTC; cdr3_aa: CASRGLRQGLFGYTF
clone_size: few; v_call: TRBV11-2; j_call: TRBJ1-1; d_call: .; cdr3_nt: TGTGCCAGCAGCTTAGATGGAGGTTGGAACACTGAAGCTTTCTTT; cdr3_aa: CASSLDGGWNTEAFF
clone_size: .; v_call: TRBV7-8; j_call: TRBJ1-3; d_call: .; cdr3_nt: TGTGCCAGCAGCCCGCGAGGACAGCTCTCTGGAAACACCATATATTTT; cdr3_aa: CASSPRGQLSGNTIYF
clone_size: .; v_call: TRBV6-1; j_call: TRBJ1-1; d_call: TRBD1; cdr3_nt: TGTGCCAGCAGACTGGACAGGGGGCTCACTGAAGCTTTCTTT; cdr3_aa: CASRLDRGLTEAFF
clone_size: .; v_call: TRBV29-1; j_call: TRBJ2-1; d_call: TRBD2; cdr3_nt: TGCAGCGTTCTAGCGGACCAATCCTACAATGAGCAGTTCTTC; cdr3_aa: CSVLADQSYNEQFF
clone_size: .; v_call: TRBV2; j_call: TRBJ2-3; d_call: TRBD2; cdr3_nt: TGTGCCAGCAGCCTCTGGACTAGCGGGACTAGCACAGATACGCAGTATTTT; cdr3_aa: CASSLWTSGTSTDTQYF